A single sample is the source of the 25 T cell receptor beta chains below, sequenced in a study of blood T cell repertoires in COVID-19. Sequenced by immunoSEQ multiplex PCR; TCRdb stores in-frame clones only, minus some. This repertoire shows 50,000 to 75,000 clones, around 81% found once; its top ten account for 25% to 35%. The sample was peripheral blood. The source is a woman of 80 years or more with active or convalescent COVID-19.

The chain combines TRBV5-6 with TRBJ2-3; 10 bases are shared with TRBD2. The CDR3 consists of 15 residues. V trimming: 1 base; J trimming: 7 bases; junction bases outside the gene matches: 6. The germline gives CDR1 SGHDT, CDR2 YYEEEE. The DNA for the CDR3 is TGTGCCAGCAGCTTGTTAAAAGCGGGGGGGCATACGCAGTATTTT. It yields the protein CASSLLKAGGHTQYF. The full variable domain, its missing parts supplied by reference TRBV5-6 and TRBJ2-3, is DAGVTQSPTHLIKTRGQQVTLRCSPKSGHDTVSWYQQALGQGPQFIFQYYEEEERQRGNFPDRFSGHQFPNYSSELNVNALLLGDSALYLCASSLLKAGGHTQYFGPGTRLTVL.

V gene TRBV28 combines with J gene TRBJ1-4, with TRBD1 identical over 12 bases. The CDR3 is 15 residues long. Germline values: CDR1 MDHEN, CDR2 SYDVKM. V dropped 6 bases and J dropped 8; count of bases not matched to a gene: 7. CDR3 nucleotides: TGTGCCAGCAGGAATAGCGGGACAGGGGGCGAAAAACTGTTTTTT. Residues: CASRNSGTGGEKLFF.

The chain employs TRBV20-1 and TRBJ2-7; 8 bases are a match to TRBD1. The CDR3 loop spans 14 amino acids. V dropped 3 bases and J dropped 4; count of bases not matched to a gene: 8. From germline, CDR1 is DFQATT and CDR2 SNEGSKA (reference sequence). Here the CDR3 reads CSASTGQASYEQYF. As DNA, the CDR3 is TGCAGTGCTAGTACGGGACAGGCATCGTACGAGCAGTACTTC.

The chain couples TRBV6-6 to TRBJ2-3; D perhaps matches TRBD1 (6 bases). Germline CDR1 is MNHNY and CDR2 is SVGAGI (reference sequence). Trimming left V 6 bases short and J 6 bases short, with 13 bases between. This CDR3 has 13 amino acids. The CDR3 reads CASSSYQGDTQYF. In nucleotides, the CDR3 is TGTGCCAGCAGCTCTTATCAGGGGGATACGCAGTATTTT.

The rearrangement uses TRBV5-1 and TRBJ1-2; a weak D match, TRBD1 (5 bases). Germline loops: CDR1 SGHRS, CDR2 YFSETQ. The CDR3 has 14 residues. Trimming removed 4 bases at V and 4 bases at J, with 14 bases between. The CDR3 here is CASSQMTETYGYTF. The CDR3, as DNA: TGCGCCAGCAGCCAAATGACAGAAACCTATGGCTACACCTTC.

This chain connects TRBV18 to TRBJ1-3, with no clear D. Trimming took off 2 bases at V and 4 bases at J, with 6 bases between the two ends. Germline V lookup: CDR1 KGHSH, CDR2 LQKENI. CDR3 size: 13 residues. CDR3: CASSPTVGNTIYF. As DNA, the CDR3 is TGTGCCAGCTCACCAACGGTCGGAAACACCATATATTTT.

This clone was detected once. The chain couples TRBV29-1 to TRBJ1-3, with 7 nucleotides matching TRBD1. Germline values: CDR1 SQVTM, CDR2 ANQGSEA. J lost 4 bases, V lost 2 bases, and 8 bases had no gene match. This CDR3 contains 15 residues. The CDR3 region is CSVERTGVGGNTIYF. The CDR3 region has the DNA TGCAGCGTTGAAAGAACAGGGGTTGGAGGAAACACCATATATTTT.

This clone occurred a few times. This chain joins TRBV6-5 and TRBJ1-2; no definite D call. The CDR3 length is 13 residues. The V gene's germline CDR1 is MNHEY and CDR2 SVGAGI. The V gene lost 0 bases and the J gene lost 4 bases, with 6 bases spanning the gap. CDR3 in DNA: TGTGCCAGCAGTTACTCGTACAGCTATGGCTACACCTTC. Translated, it gives CASSYSYSYGYTF.

This clone was seen only a few times. The chain recombines TRBV2 with TRBJ1-2; D possibly corresponds to TRBD1 (6 bases). The germline CDR1 and CDR2 sequences are SNHLY and FYNNEI. V lost 8 bases and J lost 7, with 14 bases in between. This CDR3 region has 12 residues. The CDR3 here is CASRRGGIGYTF. CDR3 nucleotides: TGTGCCAGCCGTCGGGGGGGCATTGGCTACACCTTC.

This chain connects TRBV7-2 to TRBJ1-1, with 7 bases that match TRBD1. Per germline, CDR1 SGHTA and CDR2 FQGNSA. CDR3 length equals 14 residues. V lost 1 base, J lost 2 bases, and 1 base stayed unmatched. In DNA form, the CDR3 reads TGTGCCAGCAGCTTAGACAGGGGAAACACTGAAGCTTTCTTT. Translating gives CASSLDRGNTEAFF.

The chain has TRBV6-5 and TRBJ2-2; possibly TRBD1 for D (7 bases). CDR1 and CDR2 (germline): MNHEY, SVGAGI. V was clipped by 4 bases and J by 0 bases, with 12 bases between them. The CDR3 has 16 amino acids. CDR3 DNA: TGTGCCAGCAGTTCGGAGGGGGCGCCGAACACCGGGGAGCTGTTTTTT. Its protein product is CASSSEGAPNTGELFF.

J is TRBJ1-5 and V is TRBV7-9; TRBD1 might be the D (6 bases). The CDR3 runs to 14 residues. Trimming took 3 bases from V and 2 from J, leaving 8 bases between them. Looked up from germline, CDR1 is SEHNR and CDR2 is FQNEAQ (reference sequence). CDR3 protein: CASSFEGGNQPQHF. For the CDR3, the DNA is TGTGCCAGCAGCTTCGAGGGGGGCAATCAGCCCCAGCATTTT.

This CDR3 reads CASSESLQAAGGAFF. In DNA, the CDR3 is TGTGCCAGCAGTGAATCACTACAGGCCGCAGGGGGGGCTTTCTTT. This sequence joins TRBV25-1 and TRBJ1-1; 7 bases are a match to TRBD1. Germline CDR1 and CDR2: MGHDK and SYGVNS. V shed 1 base, J shed 11 bases, and the junction held 13 bases outside the gene matches. The CDR3 contains 15 residues.

V and J are TRBV13 and TRBJ1-2; 10 bases line up with TRBD1. The V segment lost 5 bases and the J segment 7 bases; nucleotides outside the gene matches: 10. The CDR3 contains 15 residues. The V gene's germline CDR1 is PRHDT and CDR2 FYEKMQ (reference sequence). CDR3 sequence reads: CASSVRQGAYGGYTF. In DNA form, the CDR3 reads TGTGCCAGCAGCGTAAGACAGGGGGCTTATGGTGGCTACACCTTC.

The chain is built from TRBV5-1 and TRBJ1-1, with a weak D call TRBD1 (5 bases). The CDR3 runs to 15 residues. V lost 1 base, J lost 1 base, and 11 bases lay in between. The germline V gene has CDR1 SGHRS and CDR2 YFSETQ. The chain's CDR3 is CASSLQLTANTEAFF. The CDR3 nucleotides are TGCGCCAGCAGCTTGCAGTTGACAGCGAACACTGAAGCTTTCTTT. Supplemented by reference TRBV5-1 and TRBJ1-1, the full variable domain reads KAGVTQTPRYLIKTRGQQVTLSCSPISGHRSVSWYQQTPGQGLQFLFEYFSETQRNKGNFPGRFSGRQFSNSRSEMNVSTLELGDSALYLCASSLQLTANTEAFFGQGTRLTVV.

The chain combines TRBV21-1 with TRBJ2-2; the D segment call TRBD1 is taken from the table without a DNA check. TRBV21-1 is a documented pseudogene. CDR3 length: 16 residues. The CDR3 nucleotides read TGTGCCAGCAGCACCGGCGGACAGTTTAATGCCGGGGAGCTGTTTTTT. Its protein is CASSTGGQFNAGELFF.

Comment on this clone: A much larger clone differs from this one at a single base, so this may be a read error. V and J are TRBV5-5 and TRBJ2-5; maybe TRBD2 (7 bases). This CDR3 is 18 amino acids long. Germline V CDR1 and CDR2: SGHKS, YYEKEE (reference sequence). The V end was cut by 10 bases, the J end by 4 bases, with 32 bases between. Written as DNA, the CDR3 is TGTGCCTGCATGGGGACTCGGGGGGCCCCCCGCCACGGAGAGACCCAGTACTTC. Translating gives CACMGTRGAPRHGETQYF.

The chain has TRBV7-3 and TRBJ2-2; 9 nucleotides agree with TRBD1. This CDR3 spans 18 amino acids. After removal of 2 bases from V and 5 bases from J, the junction contained 12 bases not matched to a gene. Germline CDR1 reads SGHTA; CDR2 reads FQGTGA. CDR3 in amino acids: CASSLVGEQGARTGELFF. In DNA, the CDR3 is TGTGCCAGCAGCTTAGTAGGGGAACAGGGGGCCAGGACCGGGGAGCTGTTTTTT. The variable domain in full, completed from reference TRBV7-3 and TRBJ2-2, reads GAGVSQTPSNKVTEKGKYVELRCDPISGHTALYWYRQSLGQGPEFLIYFQGTGAADDSGLPNDRFFAVRPEGSVSTLKIQRTERGDSAVYLCASSLVGEQGARTGELFFGEGSRLTVL.

The chain carries TRBV27 and TRBJ1-2; D ambiguous. Trimming cost V 6 bases and J 8 bases, with 19 bases left between them. The CDR3 has 14 amino acids. Germline V gene lookup returns CDR1 MNHEY and CDR2 SMNVEV (reference sequence). The CDR3 DNA reads TGTGCCAGCAGCCAAAATCTCCGGGGAGGAGGCTACACCTTC. Translation: CASSQNLRGGGYTF.

The chain combines TRBV13 with TRBJ2-7; the match to TRBD1 covers 7 bases. With V trimmed by 8 bases and J by 3 bases, 13 bases remained unmatched. The CDR3 has 15 residues. The V gene's germline CDR1 is PRHDT and CDR2 FYEKMQ (reference sequence). The CDR3 loop is CASQSSGQIFYEQYF. The CDR3 DNA reads as TGTGCCAGCCAAAGTTCGGGACAGATCTTCTACGAGCAGTACTTC.

J is TRBJ2-1 and V is TRBV3-1 (or the pseudogene TRBV3-2), with a weak D call TRBD2 (5 bases). V was cut by 0 bases and J by 4 bases, with 16 bases left in between. The germline V gene has CDR1 LGHDT and CDR2 YNNKEL (reference sequence). The CDR3 contains 17 residues. CDR3 DNA: TGTGCCAGCAGCCAAGATTGTCGACGGGATGAATACAATGAGCAGTTCTTC. Protein product: CASSQDCRRDEYNEQFF.

The rearrangement joins TRBV5-1 to TRBJ2-5; a possible D gene is TRBD2 (6 bases). Per the germline V gene, CDR1 is SGHRS and CDR2 is YFSETQ. Between the trimmed V and J ends, which lost 2 bases and 5 bases, there was a span of 10 bases. The length of the CDR3 is 13 residues. Here the CDR3 reads CASSLGGPETQYF. DNA for the CDR3: TGCGCCAGCAGCTTAGGAGGGCCCGAGACCCAGTACTTC.

V usage is TRBV6-6 and J usage is TRBJ2-1; 9 bases fit TRBD2. The CDR3 has 17 residues. Germline values: CDR1 MNHNY, CDR2 SVGAGI (reference sequence). V shed 5 bases and J 0 bases; nucleotides not matched to a gene: 8. In DNA form, the CDR3 reads TGTGCCAGCAGTCGATCAAGCGGGGGGAGCTCCTACAATGAGCAGTTCTTC. Residues: CASSRSSGGSSYNEQFF.

The V and J genes are TRBV3-1 (or the pseudogene TRBV3-2) and TRBJ2-6; TRBD1 might be the D (5 bases). The CDR3 totals 17 residues. Germline-derived CDR1 and CDR2 are LGHDT and YNNKEL (reference sequence). Between the trimmed V and J ends, which lost 3 bases and 0 bases, there was a span of 12 bases. The CDR3 nucleotides are TGTGCCAGCAGCCAGACAGCCACCATCTCTGGGGCCAACGTCCTGACTTTC. Translation: CASSQTATISGANVLTF.

The CDR3 loop is CASSGPGQHFNYGYTF. The DNA for the CDR3 is TGTGCCAGCAGCGGGCCGGGACAGCACTTTAACTATGGCTACACCTTC. The chain employs TRBV9 and TRBJ1-2; 7 bases are shared with TRBD1. This CDR3 comprises 16 residues. Trimming cost V 3 bases and J 1 base; bases outside gene matches: 9. Germline loops: CDR1 SGDLS, CDR2 YYNGEE. Complete variable domain (other parts from reference TRBV9 and TRBJ1-2): DSGVTQTPKHLITATGQRVTLRCSPRSGDLSVYWYQQSLDQGLQFLIQYYNGEERAKGNILERFSAQQFPDLHSELNLSSLELGDSALYFCASSGPGQHFNYGYTFGSGTRLTVV.